This TCR beta chain originates from a study of cytomegalovirus exposure and HLA in healthy donors. Across the study: Out of 170 million or so T cells, an earlier analysis found around 120 million unique TCR beta sequences in total. Study findings and constraints: A previous analysis found most TCR beta V segments productive roughly 87% or roughly 30% of the time. Researchers counted around 150 TCR beta chains as cytomegalovirus-associated.

Use of 60 Vbeta and 13 Jbeta primers characterized the PCR. Study processing details: About 11 million of 75 million to 85 million unique TCR beta chains were shared, per a later count. The method was immunoSEQ multiplex PCR; TCRdb's version includes in-frame clones alone and lacks a portion of them. That table furnishes V, J and clone size, whereas the DNA furnished D and trimming. The table shows 200,000 to 250,000 clones, with 70% to 80% occurring only once. In regard to this clone: Its antigen is unidentified.

The sequencing sample was made of PBMCs. The sequence derives from a man between 40 and 49 years old in good health and CMV-seronegative.

CDR3 amino acids: CASSYAAGETYEQYF. CDR3 nucleotide sequence: TGTGCCAGCAGTTACGCGGCGGGGGAGACCTACGAGCAGTACTTC. This rearrangement joins TRBV6-5 to TRBJ2-7; TRBD2 aligns across 7 bases. The J segment lost 2 bases and the V segment lost 2 bases, leaving 6 bases of the junction unmatched. This CDR3 is built from 15 residues. The V gene's germline CDR1 is MNHEY and CDR2 SVGAGI.